This entry lists 14 T cell receptor beta chains sequenced from one sample in a study of shared clonotypes between healthy human individuals. Method: immunoSEQ multiplex PCR; TCRdb's copy keeps in-frame clones and lacks some. The data show millions of clones, more than 80% seen once. Sequencing was performed on naive CD4+ T cells sorted from blood. The subset is: CD45RA+ positively selected. These receptors all stem from a man younger than 35 in good health.

With respect to this clone: Different DNA sequences within this sample yield the same CDR3. The V gene is TRBV18, the J gene TRBJ1-3; TRBD1 agrees at 7 bases. Germline trimming cut 3 bases from V and 0 bases from J; bases unmatched to any gene: 5. The CDR3 covers 16 residues. Germline values: CDR1 KGHSH, CDR2 LQKENI. The CDR3 nucleotides are TGTGCCAGCTCACCCTACGGGACAGTCTCTGGAAACACCATATATTTT. Translation gives CASSPYGTVSGNTIYF.

As for this clone: At the DNA level, this CDR3 is encoded by other sequences in the same sample as well. The genes are TRBV19 and TRBJ1-5, with D hard to call. The V end lost 7 bases, the J end lost 4 bases, and 11 bases lay between the germline ends. Germline CDR1 reads LNHDA; CDR2 reads SQIVND (reference sequence). This CDR3 region has 13 residues. CDR3 loop: CASTRGLNQPQHF. The CDR3 DNA follows: TGTGCCAGTACCCGAGGGTTAAATCAGCCCCAGCATTTT.

V is TRBV25-1 and J is TRBJ1-5; 9 bases agree with TRBD1. The CDR3 contains 16 residues. J was trimmed by 2 bases and V by 5 bases; bases with no gene match: 7. CDR1 is MGHDK and CDR2 is SYGVNS in the germline V gene. The CDR3 bases are TGTGCCAGCAGTCCACATACAGGGGGCGGCAATCAGCCCCAGCATTTT. Amino acids: CASSPHTGGGNQPQHF.

This chain links TRBV19 with TRBJ2-3; D unresolved. The CDR3 runs to 14 residues. The V end lost 1 base, the J end lost 2 bases, and 7 bases lay between the germline ends. Germline V gene sequence: CDR1 LNHDA, CDR2 SQIVND (reference sequence). The DNA for the CDR3 is TGTGCCAGTAGTATAGCTTTTTCCACAGATACGCAGTATTTT. The encoded protein is CASSIAFSTDTQYF.

The V gene is TRBV29-1, the J gene TRBJ1-1, with 9 bases fitting TRBD1. Germline V CDR1 and CDR2: SQVTM, ANQGSEA. CDR3 length equals 13 residues. Unmatched junction bases numbered 5, after V lost 4 bases and J lost 5 bases. CDR3 in amino acids: CSVGDRGGTEAFF. CDR3 DNA sequence: TGCAGCGTTGGTGACAGGGGGGGTACTGAAGCTTTCTTT. Supplemented by reference TRBV29-1 and TRBJ1-1, the full variable domain reads SAVISQKPSRDICQRGTSLTIQCQVDSQVTMMFWYRQQPGQSLTLIATANQGSEATYESGFVIDKFPISRPNLTFSTLTVSNMSPEDSSIYLCSVGDRGGTEAFFGQGTRLTVV.

The chain couples TRBV2 to TRBJ2-7; 8 bases are shared with TRBD2. J was trimmed by 4 bases and V by 4 bases; bases with no gene match: 6. CDR3 length: 14 residues. Germline assignment: CDR1 SNHLY and CDR2 FYNNEI. CDR3 nucleotide sequence: TGTGCCAGCAGTGCCCGGGAGGGCCTTTACGAGCAGTACTTC. This gives the protein CASSAREGLYEQYF. The entire variable domain, with the rest obtained from reference TRBV2 and TRBJ2-7, is as follows: EPEVTQTPSHQVTQMGQEVILRCVPISNHLYFYWYRQILGQKVEFLVSFYNNEISEKSEIFDDQFSVERPDGSNFTLKIRSTKLEDSAMYFCASSAREGLYEQYFGPGTRLTVT.

This chain joins TRBV21-1 and TRBJ1-1; TRBD1, the table's D call, lacks a check against the DNA. TRBV21-1 is an annotated pseudogene. The CDR3 spans 20 residues. For the CDR3, the DNA is TGTGCCAGCAGCAACCCCAAAAAGGATCGGCAGGCAGGGTTGAACACTGAAGCTTTCTTT. Its translation: CASSNPKKDRQAGLNTEAFF.

The chain combines TRBV5-1 with TRBJ1-1, with 7 bases lining up with TRBD1. The CDR3 is made up of 14 amino acids. The germline CDR1 and CDR2 sequences are SGHRS and YFSETQ. The J segment lost 1 base and the V segment lost 7 bases, leaving 7 bases of the junction unmatched. CDR3 protein: CASAFDRENTEAFF. In DNA, the CDR3 is TGCGCCAGCGCATTTGACAGGGAGAACACTGAAGCTTTCTTT.

This chain's CDR3 is CAISSGAGILYEQYF. CDR3 coding DNA: TGTGCCATCAGCTCCGGGGCAGGGATTCTCTACGAGCAGTACTTC. The chain is built from TRBV10-3 and TRBJ2-7; D could derive from TRBD1 or TRBD2 (5 bases each). From germline, CDR1 is ENHRY and CDR2 SYGVKD. CDR3 length equals 15 residues. V gave up 6 bases and J gave up 3 bases, with 18 bases separating them.

The chain's CDR3 is CASRHRGANTGELFF. CDR3 sequence (DNA): TGTGCCAGCAGGCACAGGGGCGCGAACACCGGGGAGCTGTTTTTT. The chain has TRBV14 and TRBJ2-2; TRBD1 agrees at 7 bases. The ends lost 6 bases at V and 0 bases at J; junction bases unmatched: 4. Per the germline V gene, CDR1 is SGHDN and CDR2 is FVKESK. The length of the CDR3 is 15 residues.

V and J are TRBV5-8 and TRBJ1-2; perhaps TRBD1 as D (6 bases). Trimming took off 5 bases at V and 6 bases at J, with 23 bases between the two ends. Looked up from germline, CDR1 is SGHTS and CDR2 is YDEGEE. The CDR3 has 16 residues. As DNA, the CDR3 is TGTGCCAGCAGTTTTATGCGGACAGTAAATTACAATGGCTACACCTTC. This gives the protein CASSFMRTVNYNGYTF. The full variable domain, its missing parts supplied by reference TRBV5-8 and TRBJ1-2, is EAGVTQSPTHLIKTRGQQATLRCSPISGHTSVYWYQQALGLGLQFLLWYDEGEERNRGNFPPRFSGRQFPNYSSELNVNALELEDSALYLCASSFMRTVNYNGYTFGSGTRLTVV.

The chain links TRBV7-8 to TRBJ2-1, with 8 nucleotides matching TRBD2. The V gene end was trimmed by 5 bases and the J gene end by 8 bases; junction bases not matched to a gene: 5. Germline V lookup: CDR1 SGHVS, CDR2 FQNEAQ. The CDR3 spans 13 residues. The DNA of the CDR3 is TGTGCCAGCAGCCCCGGGGGGGAGCATGAGCAGTTCTTC. This translates into CASSPGGEHEQFF.

Note on this clone: The sample holds other DNA sequences that translate to the same CDR3. This chain links TRBV5-6 with TRBJ1-1; D is undetermined. The germline CDR1 and CDR2 sequences are SGHDT and YYEEEE. The length of the CDR3 is 14 residues. V lost 0 bases to trimming and J lost 1 base, with 7 bases between them. For the CDR3, the DNA is TGTGCCAGCAGCTTGGTTGGCCAGAACACTGAAGCTTTCTTT. It codes for CASSLVGQNTEAFF.

V gene TRBV19 combines with J gene TRBJ2-2; 12 bases agree with TRBD1. The CDR3 has 14 residues. V was pared by 6 bases and J by 7 bases, with 3 bases of the junction left unmatched. Germline V gene sequence: CDR1 LNHDA, CDR2 SQIVND (reference sequence). The CDR3, as DNA: TGTGCCAGTAGGGGACAGGGGGCTATCGGGGAGCTGTTTTTT. This translates into CASRGQGAIGELFF.